Shown below are 11 T cell receptor beta chains from a single sample sequenced in a study of blood T cell repertoires in COVID-19. The method was immunoSEQ multiplex PCR; TCRdb's version includes in-frame clones alone and lacks a portion of them. The table lists roughly 100,000 clones, 75% to 95% of them singletons. The sequenced sample was peripheral blood. Source of these receptors: a human donor in a cohort sampled during active COVID-19.

The chain links TRBV19 to TRBJ2-7; 10 positions agree with TRBD1. This CDR3 is 13 amino acids long. V lost 7 bases, J lost 6 bases, and 6 bases stayed unmatched. Germline V gene sequence: CDR1 LNHDA, CDR2 SQIVND (reference sequence). CDR3 loop: CASKDRGRAEQYF. CDR3 DNA sequence: TGTGCCAGTAAGGACAGGGGGAGGGCCGAGCAGTACTTC.

The CDR3 DNA follows: TGTGCCAGCAGGATAGGAGGGGATACCTACGAGCAGTACTTC. Amino acids: CASRIGGDTYEQYF. V usage is TRBV6-5 and J usage is TRBJ2-7; perhaps TRBD2 as D (6 bases). Deletions cut 6 bases from V and 2 bases from J, with 14 bases between. In germline, CDR1 is MNHEY, CDR2 SVGAGI. The CDR3 is 14 amino acids.

This clone was observed a single time. The chain is built from TRBV15 and TRBJ1-6, with 7 bases identical to TRBD1. V shed 5 bases, J shed 0 bases, and the junction held 16 bases outside the gene matches. The length of the CDR3 is 20 residues. Germline CDR1 reads LNHNV; CDR2 reads YYDKDF (reference sequence). The CDR3 DNA sequence: TGTGCCACCAGCCCAGAGTTGGGACAGCGGACGAGCTCCTATAATTCACCCCTCCACTTT. Protein sequence: CATSPELGQRTSSYNSPLHF.

This clone was seen once. The CDR3 spells CASSPRTGQEAFF. CDR3 coding DNA: TGTGCCAGCAGTCCGCGGACAGGGCAGGAAGCTTTCTTT. The chain couples TRBV6-5 to TRBJ1-1; TRBD1 agrees at 8 bases. V was clipped by 5 bases and J by 8 bases; unmatched bases: 7. Germline CDR1 and CDR2: MNHEY and SVGAGI. CDR3 length equals 13 residues.

This chain links TRBV6-5 with TRBJ1-1, with unresolved D. The germline V gene encodes CDR1 MNHEY and CDR2 SVGAGI. Trimming left V 0 bases short and J 3 bases short, with 5 bases between. The CDR3 loop spans 13 amino acids. CDR3 DNA: TGTGCCAGCAGTTACTCCGAGGACACTGAAGCTTTCTTT. Residues: CASSYSEDTEAFF.

The chain joins TRBV28 to TRBJ2-7; 11 bases align to TRBD2. Unmatched junction bases numbered 4, after V lost 6 bases and J lost 0 bases. The CDR3 consists of 15 residues. Germline V gene data show CDR1 as MDHEN and CDR2 as SYDVKM. The CDR3: CASSPGTSGSYEQYF. CDR3 DNA sequence: TGTGCCAGCAGCCCCGGGACTAGCGGCTCCTACGAGCAGTACTTC.

The chain employs TRBV29-1 and TRBJ1-1; no reliable D call. CDR3 size: 10 residues. V was pared by 4 bases and J by 3 bases, with 3 bases between. CDR1 is SQVTM and CDR2 is ANQGSEA in the germline V gene. The CDR3 DNA is TGCAGCGTTGGCGACACTGAAGCTTTCTTT. The encoded protein is CSVGDTEAFF.

The chain carries TRBV5-8 and TRBJ2-3; D gene uncertain. Per germline, CDR1 SGHTS and CDR2 YDEGEE. The ends were cut back, 4 bases at V and 6 bases at J, with 9 bases in the middle. The CDR3 has 12 residues. The CDR3 loop reads CASSPQLDTQYF. The CDR3 DNA reads as TGTGCCAGCAGCCCCCAGTTGGATACGCAGTATTTT.

The CDR3 sequence: CASSFDSGTGELFF. The DNA of the CDR3 is TGTGCCAGCAGCTTTGACAGCGGGACCGGGGAGCTGTTTTTT. The rearrangement uses TRBV5-6 and TRBJ2-2; the D gene is possibly TRBD2 (6 bases). The germline CDR1 and CDR2 sequences are SGHDT and YYEEEE. The length of the CDR3 is 14 residues. V was cut by 2 bases and J by 5 bases, with 10 bases left in between.

This sequence joins TRBV7-8 and TRBJ2-7, with 7 positions matching TRBD1. The V and J ends lost 3 bases and 2 bases, in that order; junction bases with no gene match: 4. Germline lookup yields CDR1 SGHVS and CDR2 FQNEAQ. There are 14 residues in the CDR3. CDR3 nucleotides: TGTGCCAGCAGCTTCCCGGGACAGACCTACGAGCAGTACTTC. Translation gives CASSFPGQTYEQYF. Complete variable domain (other parts from reference TRBV7-8 and TRBJ2-7): GAGVSQSPRYKVAKRGQDVALRCDPISGHVSLFWYQQALGQGPEFLTYFQNEAQLDKSGLPSDRFFAERPEGSVSTLKIQRTQQEDSAVYLCASSFPGQTYEQYFGPGTRLTVT.

The rearrangement joins TRBV4-1 to TRBJ2-1; D uncertain. Per the germline V gene, CDR1 is MGHRA and CDR2 is YSYEKL. The CDR3 extends over 13 amino acids. Trimming took off 1 base at V and 6 bases at J, with 7 bases between the two ends. CDR3 nucleotides: TGCGCCAGCAGCCAAGGAGGTTCCAATGAGCAGTTCTTC. Protein: CASSQGGSNEQFF.